This T cell receptor (beta chain) was identified during a study of Graves' ophthalmopathy and Graves' hyperthyroidism. Study-wide context: A follow-up of 18 months without ophthalmopathy meant that hyperthyroidism was stable.

Findings of the study overall: A model of 13 signatures distinguished ophthalmopathy from stable hyperthyroidism at around 90% sensitivity and 81.08% specificity.

Hyperthyroidism patients had new diagnoses, durations under 2 months, and ages of 18 to 65. On this clonotype itself: Its antigen is currently unknown.

CDR1 and CDR2 (germline): SNHLY, FYNNEI. The CDR3 sequence is 14 residues long. The ends lost 9 bases at V and 4 bases at J; junction bases unmatched: 9. CDR3 regions of TCR beta were amplified from RNA transcripts. Amplification began with first-round RT-PCR using HTBI primers, then second-round multiplex PCR was performed. MiXCR, applied by TCRdb to the multiplex PCR reads, yields one record per CDR3 protein. This sample has about 1.2 million distinct CDR3 sequences, with about 40% found just once. Sequenced: peripheral blood or thyroid tissue (not recorded which). This chain links TRBV2 with TRBJ2-7, with TRBD2 matching over 10 bases. The source is an adult man with Graves' hyperthyroidism. The CDR3 spells CARSWTSGNYEQYF. Written as DNA, the CDR3 is TGTGCCAGAAGTTGGACTAGCGGAAATTACGAGCAGTACTTC.